This T cell receptor beta chain was obtained from a study of T cell repertoires in cytomegalovirus infection. TCRdb itself ran the reads through MiXCR, one entry per CDR3 protein. The sample records 200,000 to 300,000 distinct CDR3 sequences, roughly 9% being singletons. This clonotype was observed many times. The sequenced sample was PBMCs. The sequence was obtained from a human donor in good health (CMV status not recorded). Some clones in this sample may be carry-over from other donors' samples.

The CDR3 bases are TGTGCCAGCAGCTTAATGTCAAAGCACAACGAGCAGTACTTC. The encoded protein is CASSLMSKHNEQYF. The chain uses TRBV7-2 and TRBJ2-7; D gene uncertain. There are 14 residues in the CDR3. Trimming took 2 bases from V and 5 from J, leaving 13 bases between them. Germline loops: CDR1 SGHTA, CDR2 FQGNSA. The full variable domain, its missing parts supplied by reference TRBV7-2 and TRBJ2-7, is GAGVSQSPSNKVTEKGKDVELRCDPISGHTALYWYRQSLGQGLEFLIYFQGNSAPDKSGLPSDRFSAERTGGSVSTLTIQRTQQEDSAVYLCASSLMSKHNEQYFGPGTRLTVT.